One and the same sample provided the 6 T cell receptor beta chains below, sequenced in a study of a mutant IDH1 vaccine in newly diagnosed glioma. Here immunoSEQ multiplex PCR was the method, and the copy in TCRdb shows in-frame clones only, minus some. The data hold about 85,000 clones, with around nine tenths observed a single time. The time point is: week 47, end of study. Doses comprised 300 ug of mutant IDH1 20-mer peptide each, plus topical imiquimod. Their recognized antigens are unknown. This specimen consisted of PBMCs, obtained from a glioma patient whose treatment included an IDH1 peptide vaccine. These TCRs come from a woman aged 50 to 65 with glioma.

The chain employs TRBV28 and TRBJ2-4, with 10 bases fitting TRBD2. The V gene end was trimmed by 5 bases and the J gene end by 7 bases; junction bases not matched to a gene: 20. This CDR3 is 19 amino acids long. CDR1 is MDHEN and CDR2 is SYDVKM in the germline V gene. The CDR3 spells CASSLPLGAGGPPLNIQYF. The CDR3 nucleotides are TGTGCCAGCAGTCTCCCTTTAGGAGCGGGAGGGCCCCCCCTGAACATTCAGTACTTC.

The rearrangement links TRBV6-4 to TRBJ1-2; no clear D gene. Germline assignment: CDR1 MRHNA and CDR2 SNTAGT. V was clipped by 6 bases and J by 4 bases, with 12 bases between them. The CDR3 has 13 amino acids. The DNA for the CDR3 is TGTGCCAGCAGCGCTGGGCCCTCCTATGGCTACACCTTC. Its translation: CASSAGPSYGYTF.

The chain's CDR3 is CASGSTRINTGELFF. The CDR3 coding sequence is TGTGCCAGCGGATCCACCCGGATTAACACCGGGGAGCTGTTTTTT. The chain joins TRBV5-4 to TRBJ2-2; the D is unclear. V dropped 7 bases and J dropped 2 bases, with 15 bases sitting between them. The length of the CDR3 is 15 residues. The germline V gene has CDR1 SGHNT and CDR2 YYREEE (reference sequence).

This chain uses TRBV4-1 with TRBJ2-1, with 7 bases that match TRBD1. Germline V CDR1 and CDR2: MGHRA, YSYEKL. With 1 base clipped from V and 14 bases from J, the junction kept 11 bases outside the gene matches. The CDR3 is 14 residues long. The CDR3 DNA reads as TGCGCCAGCAGCCAAGGGGGACAGACTCTAGATAAGTTCTTC. Its translation is CASSQGGQTLDKFF.

In this sample, this clone turned up a few times. The rearrangement uses TRBV11-2 and TRBJ1-1, with 7 bases matching TRBD1. Losses at the gene ends were 5 bases for V and 8 bases for J; bases not matched to a gene: 11. CDR3 length equals 14 residues. Per the germline V gene, CDR1 is SGHAT and CDR2 is FQNNGV. The CDR3 region is CASSQQTGLTEAFF. CDR3 DNA: TGTGCCAGCAGCCAACAGACAGGGTTAACCGAAGCTTTCTTT.

CDR3 amino acids: CASSERAAGGAFF. CDR3 nucleotides: TGTGCCAGCAGTGAAAGGGCAGCCGGCGGAGCTTTCTTT. V gene TRBV6-1 combines with J gene TRBJ1-1; D is ambiguous. The CDR3 spans 13 residues. The germline gives CDR1 MNHNS, CDR2 SASEGT. Trimming took off 2 bases at V and 10 bases at J, with 14 bases between the two ends.